The clone carrying this T cell receptor (beta chain) appeared many times. Its antigen remains unidentified. Through a sample-barcoded 5' primer and a J-beta primer mix, a second PCR was run for roughly 6 to 12 cycles. MiXCR, applied by TCRdb to the 5' RACE reads, yields one record per CDR3 protein. The data hold hundreds of thousands of distinct CDR3 sequences, with more than 45% observed a single time. This record comes from a study of blood T cells in healthy people across ages. Study-wide results and caveats: Aged donors had fewer naive CD4+ cells and lower diversity than long-lived donors.

The donors, aged about 6 to 95, were healthy Caucasians from Russia. The sequenced material came from blood. This TCR was recovered from a man older than 75 in good health.

For the CDR3, the DNA is TGTGCCAGCAGTTACGGGAGGACGGGCTCTGGGGCCAACGTCCTGACTTTC. Amino acid sequence: CASSYGRTGSGANVLTF. V is TRBV6-6 and J is TRBJ2-6, with D possibly TRBD2 on 6 matching bases. The length of the CDR3 is 17 residues. V dropped 2 bases and J dropped 0 bases, with 11 bases sitting between them. The germline V gene encodes CDR1 MNHNY and CDR2 SVGAGI (reference sequence).